This T cell receptor beta chain was captured by sequencing in a study of T cell repertoires and HLA-DP antigens. Study-wide results and caveats: The CD4+ repertoire was not split into naive and memory. Previously undetected clones averaged 36.3% and 50.6% against the two alleles respectively. Sorted CD137+ clonality was 0.35 to 0.45 for both alloantigens, versus about 0.042 pre-culture.

Trimming cost V 0 bases and J 2 bases, with 11 bases left between them. CDR1 and CDR2 from the germline V gene are SGHNT and YYREEE (reference sequence). CDR3 length: 16 residues. The count of this clone is one. The target antigen is unknown. Each pre-culture CD4+ sample aimed for over 150,000 T cell genomes at deep resolution. Method: immunoSEQ multiplex PCR; TCRdb's copy keeps in-frame clones and lacks some. The data contain about 73,000 clones, around 80% of them singletons. The genes are TRBV5-4 and TRBJ2-2; maybe TRBD2 (6 bases). The specimen was CD4+ T cells from PBMCs. This clonotype originated in a man in his 60s in good health and CMV-seronegative. CDR3 residues: CASSLDGGTNTGELFF. The CDR3 DNA sequence: TGTGCCAGCAGCTTGGACGGGGGTACTAACACCGGGGAGCTGTTTTTT.